A single T cell receptor (beta chain) is shown here with its context. PCR was performed using 60 Vbeta and 13 Jbeta primers. In the authors' workflow: A later analysis tallied 65 million to 85 million unique TCR beta chains, around 11 million of them shared. Repertoires were generated with immunoSEQ multiplex PCR, while TCRdb's copy carries only in-frame clones and drops some. V and J calls and clone size are those listed in that table; D and trimming were worked out from the DNA. Of around 120,000 clones listed, 55% to 75% are singletons. The CDR3 extends over 13 amino acids. Germline CDR1 LNHDA, CDR2 SQIVND (reference sequence). V was cut by 4 bases and J by 2 bases, with 8 bases left in between. The record originates from a study of cytomegalovirus exposure and HLA in healthy donors. Study information: Earlier sequencing of some 180 million T cells yielded 95 million to 120 million unique TCR beta sequences.

The V gene is TRBV19, the J gene TRBJ1-1; D unresolved. The clonotype originates from a woman between 35 and 50 years old in good health and CMV-seropositive. Sequencing was performed on PBMCs. CDR3 sequence reads: CASSTTGNTEAFF. Here the CDR3 DNA reads TGTGCCAGTAGTACGACGGGTAACACTGAAGCTTTCTTT.